This record covers a single TCR beta chain. What it recognizes is unknown. The data originate from a study of T cells expressing NK-cell markers. Study findings and constraints: Dominant NKG2C+ clonotypes accounted for roughly 1.0-8% of CD8+ T cells in about six donors.

TCRdb reprocessed the 5' RACE reads and keeps a single row for each CDR3 protein, giving no DNA. The table lists 550,000 or so distinct CDR3 sequences. The CDR3 has 15 residues. In germline, CDR1 is SGHDT, CDR2 YYEEEE. Sequencing was performed on blood T cells: a sorted CD56 or NKG2C T cell subset, CD4+ or CD8+ T cells, or bulk PBMC T cells (not recorded which). This clonotype was sampled from a man aged 18 to 30 in good health. J is TRBJ2-6 and V is TRBV5-6. The CDR3 is CASSLVQAGANVLTF.